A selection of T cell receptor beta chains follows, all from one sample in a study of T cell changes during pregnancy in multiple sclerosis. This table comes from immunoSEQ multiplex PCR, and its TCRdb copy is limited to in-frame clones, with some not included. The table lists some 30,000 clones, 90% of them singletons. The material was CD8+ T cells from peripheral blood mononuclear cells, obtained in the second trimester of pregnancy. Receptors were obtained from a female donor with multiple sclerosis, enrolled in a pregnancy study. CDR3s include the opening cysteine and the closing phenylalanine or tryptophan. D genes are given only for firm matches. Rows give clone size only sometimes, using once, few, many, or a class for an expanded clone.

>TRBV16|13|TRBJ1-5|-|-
CASSPGGMQPQHF
TGTGCCAGCAGCCCGGGAGGGATGCAGCCCCAGCATTTT
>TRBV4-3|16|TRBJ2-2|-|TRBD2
CASSLGLAGGTGELFF
TGCGCCAGCAGCCTGGGACTAGCGGGGGGGACCGGGGAGCTGTTTTTT
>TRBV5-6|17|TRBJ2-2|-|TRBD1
CASSLWDRPANTGELFF
TGTGCCAGCAGCTTGTGGGACAGGCCTGCGAACACCGGGGAGCTGTTTTTT
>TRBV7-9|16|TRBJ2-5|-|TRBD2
CASSFPSGTTQETQYF
TGTGCCAGCAGCTTTCCTAGCGGAACGACCCAAGAGACCCAGTACTTC
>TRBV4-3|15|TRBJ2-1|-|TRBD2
CASSQGLAVYNEQFF
TGCGCCAGCAGCCAAGGACTAGCGGTATACAATGAGCAGTTCTTC
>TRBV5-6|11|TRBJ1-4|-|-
CASSRGVELFF
TGTGCCAGCAGCCGGGGGGTAGAACTGTTTTTT
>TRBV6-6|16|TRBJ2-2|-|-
CASSPAGFANTGELFF
TGTGCCAGCAGTCCCGCGGGCTTCGCGAACACCGGGGAGCTGTTTTTT
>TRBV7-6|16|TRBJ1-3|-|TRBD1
CASSFDRGLSGNTIYF
TGTGCCAGCAGCTTTGACAGGGGTCTCTCTGGAAACACCATATATTTT
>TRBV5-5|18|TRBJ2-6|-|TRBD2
CASSLAGGRASGANVLTF
TGTGCCAGCAGCTTGGCTGGCGGGAGGGCTTCTGGGGCCAACGTCCTGACTTTC
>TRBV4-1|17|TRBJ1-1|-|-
CASSQDRRGRIYTEAFF
TGCGCCAGCAGCCAAGACCGGAGAGGCCGGATCTACACTGAAGCTTTCTTT
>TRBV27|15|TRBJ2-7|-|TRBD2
CASSFVGLAGVEQYF
TGTGCCAGCAGTTTTGTAGGGCTAGCGGGAGTTGAGCAGTACTTC
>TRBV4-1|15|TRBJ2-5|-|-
CASSHHLTGEETQYF
TGCGCCAGCAGCCACCACCTAACGGGGGAAGAGACCCAGTACTTC
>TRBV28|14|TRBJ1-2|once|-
CASSWGVDSLGYTF
TGTGCCAGCAGTTGGGGGGTCGACAGTTTGGGCTACACCTTC
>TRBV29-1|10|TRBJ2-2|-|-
CSAVSGELFF
TGCAGCGCGGTGTCAGGGGAGCTGTTTTTT
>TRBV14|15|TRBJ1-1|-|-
CASSPKEGLNTEAFF
TGTGCCAGCAGCCCCAAGGAGGGACTGAACACTGAAGCTTTCTTT
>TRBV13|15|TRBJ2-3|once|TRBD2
CASSPTSGGPWAQYF
TGTGCCAGCAGCCCGACTAGCGGGGGGCCTTGGGCGCAGTATTTT
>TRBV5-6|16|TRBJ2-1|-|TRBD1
CASSLERGTGVHEQFF
TGTGCCAGCAGCTTGGAACGCGGGACAGGGGTCCATGAGCAGTTCTTC
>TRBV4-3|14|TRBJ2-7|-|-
CASSQELGQAEQYF
TGCGCCAGCAGCCAGGAACTTGGGCAGGCCGAGCAGTACTTC
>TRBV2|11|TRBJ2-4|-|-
CASSALQDQYF
TGTGCCAGCAGTGCTCTCCAGGATCAGTACTTC
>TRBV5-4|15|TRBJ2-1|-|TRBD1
CASSYYRGPNNEQFF
TGTGCCAGCAGTTACTACAGGGGTCCTAACAATGAGCAGTTCTTC
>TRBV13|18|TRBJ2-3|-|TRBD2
CASSTRLAGGPSTDTQYF
TGTGCCAGCAGCACCCGACTAGCGGGAGGGCCGAGCACAGATACGCAGTATTTT
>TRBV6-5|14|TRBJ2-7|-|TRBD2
CASSLAGGRGEQYF
TGTGCCAGCAGTCTAGCGGGAGGGCGAGGGGAGCAGTACTTC
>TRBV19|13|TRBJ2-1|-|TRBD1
CATGQGDYNEQFF
TGTGCCACCGGACAGGGGGACTACAATGAGCAGTTCTTC